This T cell receptor (beta chain) came from a study of OX40 agonist ivuxolimab in advanced cancers. Overall study context: Therapy given before enrollment (anti-PD-1, anti-PD-L1 or anti-CTLA-4) was allowed, and around 40% had some.

Germline V CDR1 and CDR2: SNHLY, FYNNEI. The germline V and J ends were trimmed by 8 bases and 6 bases, with 14 bases remaining between them. The CDR3 is 12 amino acids. The method was immunoSEQ multiplex PCR; TCRdb's version includes in-frame clones alone and lacks a portion of them. The data contain fewer than 85,000 clones, 90% of them singletons. This clonotype was obtained from an adult with an advanced solid tumor such as melanoma, head and neck, liver or kidney cancer. Source: CD4+ or CD8+ T cells sorted from blood, taken in a trial of the OX40 agonist ivuxolimab. The rearrangement links TRBV2 to TRBJ2-7, with no clear D. The CDR3 reads CASRLETPEQYF. CDR3 nucleotides: TGTGCCAGCCGCTTAGAAACCCCCGAGCAGTACTTC.